The 11 T cell receptor beta chains reported below all come from one sample, sequenced in a study of memory CD4+ T cells and cytomegalovirus serostatus (dated by TCRdb to between 2018 and 2020). Single viable CD3+CD4+CD8-CD45RO+ cells were sorted as memory CD4+ T cells on a FACSAria II. The library relied on the immunoSEQ multiplex PCR assay. The immuneACCESS repertoire file appears here via TCRdb, limited to in-frame rearrangements. These files lack a portion of the clones; in checked studies, under half of the deficit traces to unresolved V genes, and the cause of the others is not known. The sample yields around 53,000 clones; 65% to 80% were counted once. The ten largest clones represent under 1.5% of the sample. The sample taken for sequencing was memory CD4+ T cells from blood. These receptors originate from an adult in good health and CMV-seropositive.

The J gene is TRBJ1-2, the V gene TRBV11-3, with D tentatively TRBD1 (5 bases). Germline assignment: CDR1 SGHNT and CDR2 YENEEA. The ends were cut back, 5 bases at V and 4 bases at J, with 20 bases in the middle. This CDR3 region has 16 residues. CDR3 nucleotides: TGTGCCAGCAGCAACCAAGGCCTCAGGGTTCGCTATGGCTACACCTTC. This codes for CASSNQGLRVRYGYTF.

With regard to this clone: The identical CDR3 is also encoded by other nucleotide sequences in the sample. This chain links TRBV5-6 with TRBJ1-2, with D unclear. Germline values: CDR1 SGHDT, CDR2 YYEEEE. This CDR3 is built from 13 residues. Trimming removed 1 base at V and 5 bases at J, with 9 bases between. The CDR3 sequence: CASSLNGLYGYTF. DNA for the CDR3: TGTGCCAGCAGCTTGAACGGACTTTATGGCTACACCTTC.

The genes are TRBV27 and TRBJ2-7; 8 nucleotides align to TRBD2. Trimming cost V 3 bases and J 4 bases; bases outside gene matches: 8. CDR1 and CDR2 from the germline V gene are MNHEY and SMNVEV (reference sequence). This CDR3 has 15 residues. CDR3 bases: TGTGCCAGCAGTTTTTCCGGGACTAGAGTTTACGAGCAGTACTTC. Encoded protein: CASSFSGTRVYEQYF.

CDR3 in amino acids: CSAALQDGYTF. The CDR3 DNA follows: TGCAGTGCTGCGCTACAGGATGGCTACACCTTC. V gene TRBV20-1 combines with J gene TRBJ1-2; weak D call: TRBD1 (5 bases). The germline CDR1 and CDR2 sequences are DFQATT and SNEGSKA (reference sequence). The V gene lost 5 bases and the J gene lost 6 bases, with 10 bases spanning the gap. The CDR3 runs to 11 residues.

The chain uses TRBV2 and TRBJ2-2; D unclear. CDR1 is SNHLY and CDR2 is FYNNEI in the germline V gene. This CDR3 contains 10 residues. Trimming stripped 8 bases from V and 10 bases from J, with 8 bases between. The CDR3 DNA reads as TGTGCCAGCTCTACCTCGGAGCTGTTTTTT. The encoded protein is CASSTSELFF.

V gene TRBV6-1 combines with J gene TRBJ1-1; D may be TRBD1 (5 bases). CDR1 is MNHNS, CDR2 SASEGT, per germline. Trimming shortened V by 4 bases and J by 5 bases, and 8 bases separated the two germline ends. The CDR3 is made up of 12 amino acids. The CDR3 is CASSGWGTEAFF. In DNA, the CDR3 is TGTGCCAGCAGTGGTTGGGGGACTGAAGCTTTCTTT.

The rearrangement uses TRBV29-1 and TRBJ2-1, with 7 bases fitting TRBD2. The CDR3 totals 13 residues. The V segment lost 7 bases and the J segment 0 bases; nucleotides outside the gene matches: 3. Germline CDR1 reads SQVTM; CDR2 reads ANQGSEA. The CDR3 sequence is CSGLADSYNEQFF. CDR3 in DNA: TGCAGCGGCCTAGCGGACTCCTACAATGAGCAGTTCTTC.

Only a few counts were recorded for this clone. The chain joins TRBV19 to TRBJ1-4; TRBD1 might be the D (5 bases). V lost 3 bases to trimming and J lost 13 bases, with 12 bases between them. This CDR3 region has 12 residues. Germline values: CDR1 LNHDA, CDR2 SQIVND (reference sequence). The CDR3 nucleotides read TGTGCCAGTAGTATCAGGCAGGGACGACTGTTTTTT. It encodes CASSIRQGRLFF.

V and J are TRBV9 and TRBJ2-1, with 10 bases lining up with TRBD1. CDR3 length: 16 residues. Germline CDR1 and CDR2: SGDLS and YYNGEE. Unmatched junction bases numbered 7, after V lost 3 bases and J lost 4 bases. CDR3 sequence (DNA): TGTGCCAGCAGCGAGGGACAGGGGCCTCTTTACAATGAGCAGTTCTTC. Encoded protein: CASSEGQGPLYNEQFF.

V is TRBV19 and J is TRBJ1-2, with D tentatively TRBD1 (6 bases). CDR3 length equals 14 residues. The germline V gene has CDR1 LNHDA and CDR2 SQIVND (reference sequence). V gave up 5 bases and J gave up 7 bases, with 17 bases separating them. In nucleotides, the CDR3 is TGTGCCAGTAGTGGGGGCAGGGGTTCTACTGGCTACACCTTC. This gives the protein CASSGGRGSTGYTF.

V gene TRBV29-1 combines with J gene TRBJ2-5; D is possibly TRBD2 (6 bases). This CDR3 contains 13 residues. The V and J ends lost 7 bases and 5 bases respectively, with 17 bases between them. Germline CDR1 and CDR2: SQVTM and ANQGSEA. CDR3: CSGRAISGETQYF. For the CDR3, the DNA is TGCAGCGGCCGGGCCATTAGCGGCGAGACCCAGTACTTC. The full variable domain, rest sourced from reference TRBV29-1 and TRBJ2-5, is SAVISQKPSRDICQRGTSLTIQCQVDSQVTMMFWYRQQPGQSLTLIATANQGSEATYESGFVIDKFPISRPNLTFSTLTVSNMSPEDSSIYLCSGRAISGETQYFGPGTRLLVL.